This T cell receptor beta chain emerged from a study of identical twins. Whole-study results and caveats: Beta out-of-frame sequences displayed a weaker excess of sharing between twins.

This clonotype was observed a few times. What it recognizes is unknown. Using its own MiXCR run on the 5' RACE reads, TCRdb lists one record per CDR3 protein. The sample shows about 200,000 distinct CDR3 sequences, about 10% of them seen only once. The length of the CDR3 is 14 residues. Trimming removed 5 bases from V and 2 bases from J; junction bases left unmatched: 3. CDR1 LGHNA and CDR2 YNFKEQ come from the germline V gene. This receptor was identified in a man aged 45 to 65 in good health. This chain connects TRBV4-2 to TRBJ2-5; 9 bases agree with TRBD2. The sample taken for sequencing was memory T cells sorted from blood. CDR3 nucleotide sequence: TGTGCCAGCAGCAGCGGGAGGTATCAAGAGACCCAGTACTTC. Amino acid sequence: CASSSGRYQETQYF.